The source of this TCR beta chain is a study of blood T cell repertoires in COVID-19. The overall study: Italy, Spain and the United States were the sources of the convalescent and acute COVID-19 samples. PBMCs, B-cell-depleted T cells, or T cells provided the cDNA or gDNA that made up the material.

The V and J ends lost 2 bases and 10 bases, in that order; junction bases with no gene match: 3. CDR3 length: 11 residues. The germline CDR1 and CDR2 sequences are DFQATT and SNEGSKA (reference sequence). Recruits, aged roughly 18 to 100 years, lived in 20 to 30 US areas. The repertoire was sequenced with immunoSEQ multiplex PCR; TCRdb's copy has only in-frame clones and lacks some. The sample holds over 350,000 clones, about 85% seen once. The chain is built from TRBV20-1 and TRBJ1-1; 8 bases line up with TRBD1. The sequence was obtained from a woman aged 18-29 years with acute COVID-19. Material for sequencing was PBMCs or T cells enriched from blood (not recorded which). The CDR3 is CSARQGAVAFF. The CDR3 DNA reads as TGCAGTGCTAGACAGGGGGCGGTAGCTTTCTTT.